This T cell receptor (beta chain) was profiled in a study of shared clonotypes between healthy human individuals. A deep-level run was used for the assay. Here immunoSEQ multiplex PCR was the method, and the copy in TCRdb shows in-frame clones only, minus some. Altogether hundreds of thousands of clones are present, around 77% being singletons, with the ten largest covering more than 10%. There were only Caucasian adults among the donors, and all lived in Nashville, Tennessee. The junction had 5 bases not matched to a gene; V was cut back by 2 bases and J by 9 bases. Germline-derived CDR1 and CDR2 are SEHNR and FQNEAQ (reference sequence). The CDR3 runs 15 residues.

This sequence joins TRBV7-9 and TRBJ2-1; 12 positions match TRBD2. The receptor was derived from a woman in her thirties or forties in good health. Some clones in this sample may be carry-over from other donors' samples. Sequencing was performed on PBMCs. CDR3 bases: TGTGCCAGCAGCTTACGTGGACTAGCGGGACTTGAGCAGTTCTTC. This gives the protein CASSLRGLAGLEQFF.